One T cell receptor (beta chain) is described in this entry. With 60 Vbeta and 13 Jbeta primers, the PCR was carried out. TCRdb's table, derived via immunoSEQ multiplex PCR, lists solely in-frame clones and lacks some. This table holds 90,000 to 140,000 clones, 9.5% to 15% found once. This sample was included in a study of cytomegalovirus exposure and HLA in healthy donors. Germline V gene sequence: CDR1 ENHRY, CDR2 SYGVKD. This CDR3 comprises 19 residues. With 0 bases clipped from V and 6 bases from J, the junction kept 15 bases outside the gene matches. Input material: PBMCs. The rearrangement links TRBV10-3 to TRBJ2-1; 9 nucleotides agree with TRBD1. The TCR was taken from a man aged 40-49 years in good health and CMV-seropositive. CDR3 sequence reads: CAISESTGQGYSDFNEQFF. The CDR3 region has the DNA TGTGCCATCAGTGAGTCGACGGGACAGGGCTACTCAGATTTCAATGAGCAGTTCTTC.